The 9 T cell receptor beta chains in this list originate from one sample, sequenced in a study of cytomegalovirus exposure and HLA in healthy donors. The PCR ran on 60 Vbeta and 13 Jbeta primers. TCRdb's table, derived via immunoSEQ multiplex PCR, lists solely in-frame clones and lacks some. The sample has about 39,000 clones, and its top ten clones hold roughly 3.3%. The specimen was PBMCs. The origin of the receptors is a woman aged 25 to 45 in good health and CMV-seropositive.

J is TRBJ1-1 and V is TRBV11-1; D unresolved. The CDR3 spans 13 residues. CDR1 is SGHAT and CDR2 is FQDESV in the germline V gene (reference sequence). The V and J ends lost 1 base and 6 bases respectively, with 9 bases between them. In DNA, the CDR3 is TGTGCCAGCAGCTTAGTGCGGGCCCCTGAAGCTTTCTTT. This encodes CASSLVRAPEAFF.

The chain carries TRBV29-1 and TRBJ2-1; 14 bases line up with TRBD2. Germline V gives CDR1 SQVTM, CDR2 ANQGSEA. The CDR3 runs to 20 residues. Trimming cost V 5 bases and J 5 bases; bases outside gene matches: 20. The CDR3 bases are TGCAGCGTTTGGAGGACTAGCGGGGGGTCGATAGCCCGTTCCAACAATGAGCAGTTCTTC. It translates to CSVWRTSGGSIARSNNEQFF.

J is TRBJ1-1 and V is TRBV29-1, with D tentatively TRBD1 (5 bases). This CDR3 has 14 amino acids. Trimming pared 7 bases from V and 0 bases from J, leaving 15 bases between. Germline V lookup: CDR1 SQVTM, CDR2 ANQGSEA. This chain's CDR3 is CSGGGRQLNTEAFF. CDR3 in DNA: TGCAGCGGTGGAGGGCGACAGCTGAACACTGAAGCTTTCTTT.

The DNA of the CDR3 is TGTGCCAGCAGTGGGGGCAGGGGAGACACCGGGGAGCTGTTTTTT. Residues: CASSGGRGDTGELFF. This chain connects TRBV6-4 to TRBJ2-2; a possible D gene is TRBD1 (6 bases). V was cut by 4 bases and J by 3 bases, with 12 bases left in between. This CDR3 contains 15 residues. Looked up from germline, CDR1 is MRHNA and CDR2 is SNTAGT.

The gene calls are TRBV11-2 and TRBJ2-2, with D tentatively TRBD2 (6 bases). The V gene's germline CDR1 is SGHAT and CDR2 FQNNGV. V gave up 7 bases and J gave up 7 bases, with 25 bases separating them. The CDR3 loop spans 17 amino acids. CDR3 bases: TGTGCCAGCACCCAGTTAGTCGCTAGCGCAGTAGGCGGGGAGCTGTTTTTT. It translates to CASTQLVASAVGGELFF. The variable domain in full, completed from reference TRBV11-2 and TRBJ2-2, reads EAGVAQSPRYKIIEKRQSVAFWCNPISGHATLYWYQQILGQGPKLLIQFQNNGVVDDSQLPKDRFSAERLKGVDSTLKIQPAKLEDSAVYLCASTQLVASAVGGELFFGEGSRLTVL.

The gene calls are TRBV5-1 and TRBJ1-6; 10 nucleotides align to TRBD1. The CDR3 has 14 amino acids. V lost 3 bases to trimming and J lost 7 bases; unmatched junction nucleotides: 1. The germline V gene encodes CDR1 SGHRS and CDR2 YFSETQ. CDR3: CASSSTGGNSPLHF. The CDR3 DNA follows: TGCGCCAGCAGCTCGACAGGGGGCAATTCACCCCTCCACTTT. Combining the CDR3 with reference TRBV5-1 and TRBJ1-6 gives the whole variable domain KAGVTQTPRYLIKTRGQQVTLSCSPISGHRSVSWYQQTPGQGLQFLFEYFSETQRNKGNFPGRFSGRQFSNSRSEMNVSTLELGDSALYLCASSSTGGNSPLHFGNGTRLTVT.

The J gene is TRBJ2-2, the V gene TRBV6-5; D possibly corresponds to TRBD1 (6 bases). CDR1 and CDR2 (germline): MNHEY, SVGAGI. V was shortened by 10 bases and J by 1 base, with 16 bases between the two germline ends. This CDR3 contains 15 residues. Written as DNA, the CDR3 is TGTGCCACCCGTCGTGGGACAATGAACACCGGGGAGCTGTTTTTT. Encoded protein: CATRRGTMNTGELFF.

The V gene is TRBV27, the J gene TRBJ2-7, with D perhaps matching TRBD2 (6 bases). There are 15 residues in the CDR3. V shed 5 bases and J shed 9 bases, with 23 bases lying between them. The V gene's germline CDR1 is MNHEY and CDR2 SMNVEV (reference sequence). DNA of the CDR3: TGTGCCAGCAGTCCTCCTAGGTCGGGGGATCTGGTGCAGTACTTC. Translated, it gives CASSPPRSGDLVQYF.

The chain couples TRBV20-1 to TRBJ2-5; a weak D match, TRBD2 (5 bases). CDR1 DFQATT and CDR2 SNEGSKA come from the germline V gene (reference sequence). CDR3 size: 11 residues. This CDR3 reads CSLKPGETQYF. CDR3 DNA: TGCAGCCTAAAGCCGGGGGAGACCCAGTACTTC.